Listed here is a single T cell receptor (beta chain). The antigen is not known. This entry comes from a study of cytomegalovirus exposure and HLA in healthy donors. Study observations and caveats: Fewer N-insertions than the roughly 630-donor mean were reportedly shown by an Asian-associated ancestry cluster in a later analysis.

The PCR was carried out with 60 Vbeta primers and 13 Jbeta primers. Profiled with immunoSEQ multiplex PCR; TCRdb holds only in-frame clones, not every one. The sample holds tens of thousands of clones; 65% to 85% are singletons and the top ten take approximately 3.6%. The CDR3 is 16 amino acids. Trimming removed 3 bases at V and 0 bases at J, with 12 bases between. Germline V lookup: CDR1 KGHSH, CDR2 LQKENI. The sequence derives from a man aged 50 to 59 in good health and CMV-seronegative. Material: PBMCs. The V gene is TRBV18, the J gene TRBJ1-5; no firm D call. The CDR3: CASSPARLYSNQPQHF. CDR3 sequence (DNA): TGTGCCAGCTCACCCGCCAGACTGTATAGCAATCAGCCCCAGCATTTT.